This T cell receptor (beta chain) was recorded in a study of blood T cell repertoires in COVID-19. Turning to the study itself: The United States, Italy and Spain were the sources of the acute and convalescent COVID-19 samples. Nucleic acid was either cDNA or gDNA, and it came from T cells, B-cell-depleted T cells, or PBMCs.

In the study's own analysis: Quantification of nucleated cells was approximated via reference gene primer amplification. Only in-frame clones appear in the TCRdb table, and some are missing; sequencing was by immunoSEQ multiplex PCR. The V and J calls and the clone size are those of that table, but D and trimming were determined from the DNA. The top ten hold around a quarter of the sample, which has about 170,000 clones, 88% seen once. CDR1 is LNHDA, CDR2 SQIVND, per germline (reference sequence). V trimming: 4 bases; J trimming: 5 bases; junction bases outside the gene matches: 10. This CDR3 has 15 residues.

What was sequenced was peripheral blood. The TCR comes from a man in his 60s with acute or convalescent COVID-19. This sequence joins TRBV19 and TRBJ1-1; TRBD1 agrees at 7 bases. The CDR3 spells CASSTPGGGGTEAFF. The CDR3 coding sequence is TGTGCCAGTAGTACACCAGGGGGAGGAGGAACTGAAGCTTTCTTT.